The entry below gives a single TCR beta chain sequence along with its context. The data belong to a study of blood T cell repertoires in COVID-19. Overall study context: Spain, Italy and the United States supplied samples that represented acute and convalescent COVID-19.

The table came from immunoSEQ multiplex PCR; TCRdb's copy has only in-frame clones and leaves some out. The sample contains a few hundred thousand clones, approximately 82% of which appear only once. Germline trimming cut 3 bases from V and 4 bases from J; bases unmatched to any gene: 5. Looked up from germline, CDR1 is LNHDA and CDR2 is SQIVND (reference sequence). CDR3 length equals 14 residues. Material: peripheral blood. The chain combines TRBV19 with TRBJ1-2, with 7 bases fitting TRBD1. The receptor was isolated from a woman aged 18-30 years with acute or convalescent COVID-19. The CDR3 DNA follows: TGTGCCAGTAGTATCCCGGGACAGATCTATGGCTACACCTTC. Residues: CASSIPGQIYGYTF.